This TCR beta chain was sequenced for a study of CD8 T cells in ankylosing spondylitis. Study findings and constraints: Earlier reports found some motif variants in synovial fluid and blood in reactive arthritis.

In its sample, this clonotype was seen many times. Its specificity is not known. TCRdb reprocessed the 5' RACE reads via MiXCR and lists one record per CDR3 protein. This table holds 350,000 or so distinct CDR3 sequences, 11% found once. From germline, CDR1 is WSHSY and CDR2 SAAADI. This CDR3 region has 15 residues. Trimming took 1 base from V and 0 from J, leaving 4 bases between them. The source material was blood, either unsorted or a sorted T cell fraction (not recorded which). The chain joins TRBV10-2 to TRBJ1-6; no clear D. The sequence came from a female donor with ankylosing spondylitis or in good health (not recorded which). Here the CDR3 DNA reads TGCGCCAGCAGTGAGTTGGGCTCCTATAATTCACCCCTCCACTTT. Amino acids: CASSELGSYNSPLHF.